This T cell receptor beta chain emerged from a study of blood T cell repertoires in COVID-19. Germline CDR1 SGDLS, CDR2 YYNGEE. The V end lost 0 bases, the J end lost 11 bases, and 12 bases lay between the germline ends. This CDR3 contains 14 residues. The repertoire was sequenced with immunoSEQ multiplex PCR; TCRdb's copy has only in-frame clones and lacks some. The table shows 150,000 to 200,000 clones, with approximately 90% occurring only once. This receptor was taken from a man between 60 and 75 years old with active or convalescent COVID-19. The chain uses TRBV9 and TRBJ1-6; tentative D call: TRBD1 (5 bases). The sequencing input was peripheral blood. CDR3 sequence reads: CASSVGDSSTPLHF. For the CDR3, the DNA is TGTGCCAGCAGCGTAGGCGACAGTTCGACACCCCTCCACTTT. Based on the CDR3 plus reference TRBV9 and TRBJ1-6, the full variable domain is DSGVTQTPKHLITATGQRVTLRCSPRSGDLSVYWYQQSLDQGLQFLIQYYNGEERAKGNILERFSAQQFPDLHSELNLSSLELGDSALYFCASSVGDSSTPLHFGNGTRLTVT.